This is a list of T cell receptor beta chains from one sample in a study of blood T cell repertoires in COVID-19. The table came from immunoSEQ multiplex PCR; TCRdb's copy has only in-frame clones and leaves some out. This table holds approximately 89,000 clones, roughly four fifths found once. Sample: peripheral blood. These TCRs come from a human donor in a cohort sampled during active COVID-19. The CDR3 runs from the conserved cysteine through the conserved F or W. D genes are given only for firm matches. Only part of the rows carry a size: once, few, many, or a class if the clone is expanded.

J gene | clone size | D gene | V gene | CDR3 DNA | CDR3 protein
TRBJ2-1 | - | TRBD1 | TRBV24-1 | TGTGCCACCAGTGATCCTGGACAGGTTTTCAATGAGCAGTTCTTC | CATSDPGQVFNEQFF
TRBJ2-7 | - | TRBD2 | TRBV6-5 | TGTGCCAGTTCACGGGGACTAGCGGGGTTCTACGAGCAGTACTTC | CASSRGLAGFYEQYF
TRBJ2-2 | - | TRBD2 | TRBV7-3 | TGTGCCAGCAGCTTAAACAGCGGGGGGAACACCGGGGAGCTGTTTTTT | CASSLNSGGNTGELFF
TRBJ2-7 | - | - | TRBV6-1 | TGTGCCAGCAGTGAACTGTCAGGGGCCTCCTACGAGCAGTACTTC | CASSELSGASYEQYF
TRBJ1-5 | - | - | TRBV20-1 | TGCAGTGCTAGAGATAAACAGCCCCAGCATTTT | CSARDKQPQHF
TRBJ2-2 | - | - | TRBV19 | TGTGCCACGGGACAGAACACCGGGGAGCTGTTTTTT | CATGQNTGELFF
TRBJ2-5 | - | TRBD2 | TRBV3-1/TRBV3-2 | TGTGCCAGCAGCCGCCTAGCGGGGGAGACCCAGTACTTC | CASSRLAGETQYF
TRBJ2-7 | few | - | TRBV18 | TGTGCCAGCTCACCACGCCCCGCCGACATCTCCTACGAGCAGTACTTC | CASSPRPADISYEQYF
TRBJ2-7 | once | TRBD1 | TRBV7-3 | TGTGCCAGCAGCCCGACAGGGGGCTACGAGCAGTACTTC | CASSPTGGYEQYF
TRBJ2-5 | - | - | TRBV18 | TGTGCCAGCTCACCAGTAGTGGAGGAGACCCAGTACTTC | CASSPVVEETQYF
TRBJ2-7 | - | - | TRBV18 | TGTGCCAGCTCACCCCGGGTTGGGGCGGACGAGCAGTACTTC | CASSPRVGADEQYF
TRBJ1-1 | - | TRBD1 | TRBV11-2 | TGTGCCAGCATGCCGGGACAGGGTTTCGCTGAAGCTTTCTTT | CASMPGQGFAEAFF
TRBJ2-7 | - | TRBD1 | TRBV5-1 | TGCGCCAGCAGCTCCCTTCAGACCGGGACAGCCTCCTACGAGCAGTACTTC | CASSSLQTGTASYEQYF
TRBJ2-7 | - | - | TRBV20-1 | TGCAGTGCTAGTCCACAGGGCGCGCCTAGCTACGAGCAGTACTTC | CSASPQGAPSYEQYF
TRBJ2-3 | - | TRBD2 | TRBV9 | TGTGCCAGCAGCGCGAGGGGACTAGCGGGGGGGACAGATACGCAGTATTTT | CASSARGLAGGTDTQYF
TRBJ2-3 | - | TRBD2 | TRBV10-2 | TGCGCCATAGGACTAGCGGGGGCAGATACGCAGTATTTT | CAIGLAGADTQYF
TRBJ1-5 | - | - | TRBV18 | TGTGCCAGCTCACCTCGGACAGCAGGTAGCAATCAGCCCCAGCATTTT | CASSPRTAGSNQPQHF
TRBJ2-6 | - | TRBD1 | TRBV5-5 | TGTGCCAGCAGCATCCGGACAGGGGGCTCTGGGGCCAACGTCCTGACTTTC | CASSIRTGGSGANVLTF
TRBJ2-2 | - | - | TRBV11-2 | TGTGCCAGCAGCTTAGCAGGGACCGGGGAGCTGTTTTTT | CASSLAGTGELFF
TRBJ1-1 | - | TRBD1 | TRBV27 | TGTGCCAGCAGTGACAGGGGGCGCGGTGTGACCACTGAAGCTTTCTTT | CASSDRGRGVTTEAFF
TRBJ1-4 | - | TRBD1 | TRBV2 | TGTGCCAGCAGTCTACAGGGGGCGGCTAATGAAAAACTGTTTTTT | CASSLQGAANEKLFF
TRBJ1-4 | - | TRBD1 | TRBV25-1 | TGTGCCAGCAGCACGGGACAGGGGGCAACTAATGAAAAACTGTTTTTT | CASSTGQGATNEKLFF
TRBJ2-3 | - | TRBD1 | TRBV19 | TGTGCCAGTAGTTATGGGACAGGGGGCGAAGATACGCAGTATTTT | CASSYGTGGEDTQYF
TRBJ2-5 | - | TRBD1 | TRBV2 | TGTGCCAGCAGTCGAAAGAGACAACCAGGACAGGGAATGTCCGAGACCCAGTACTTC | CASSRKRQPGQGMSETQYF
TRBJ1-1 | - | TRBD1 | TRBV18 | TGTGCCAGCTCACCAAGGAGGGCGGGAACAGGGGATGAAGCTTTCTTT | CASSPRRAGTGDEAFF
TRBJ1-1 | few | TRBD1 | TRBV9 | TGTGCCAGCAGCGTATACCGGGACAGGGGGCTGAACACTGAAGCTTTCTTT | CASSVYRDRGLNTEAFF
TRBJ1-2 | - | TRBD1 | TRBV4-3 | TGCGCCAGCAGCCAAGATAGGGACAGGTTCGTCTCCTTC | CASSQDRDRFVSF
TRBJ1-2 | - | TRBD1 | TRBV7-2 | TGTGCCAGCAGCCTTACCGGGACAGGGAATGGCTACACCTTC | CASSLTGTGNGYTF
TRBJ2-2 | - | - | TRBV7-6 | TGTGCCAGCAGCTTAGCAGGGGCGACCACTCGTCCCGGGGAGCTGTTTTTT | CASSLAGATTRPGELFF
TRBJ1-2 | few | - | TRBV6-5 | TGTGCCAGCAGCCGGGGTATAAGGGCCGGTGGCTACACCTTC | CASSRGIRAGGYTF
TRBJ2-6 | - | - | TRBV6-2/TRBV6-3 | TGTGCCAGCAGTAGGGAAGGGGGCTCTGGGGCCAACGTCCTGACTTTC | CASSREGGSGANVLTF